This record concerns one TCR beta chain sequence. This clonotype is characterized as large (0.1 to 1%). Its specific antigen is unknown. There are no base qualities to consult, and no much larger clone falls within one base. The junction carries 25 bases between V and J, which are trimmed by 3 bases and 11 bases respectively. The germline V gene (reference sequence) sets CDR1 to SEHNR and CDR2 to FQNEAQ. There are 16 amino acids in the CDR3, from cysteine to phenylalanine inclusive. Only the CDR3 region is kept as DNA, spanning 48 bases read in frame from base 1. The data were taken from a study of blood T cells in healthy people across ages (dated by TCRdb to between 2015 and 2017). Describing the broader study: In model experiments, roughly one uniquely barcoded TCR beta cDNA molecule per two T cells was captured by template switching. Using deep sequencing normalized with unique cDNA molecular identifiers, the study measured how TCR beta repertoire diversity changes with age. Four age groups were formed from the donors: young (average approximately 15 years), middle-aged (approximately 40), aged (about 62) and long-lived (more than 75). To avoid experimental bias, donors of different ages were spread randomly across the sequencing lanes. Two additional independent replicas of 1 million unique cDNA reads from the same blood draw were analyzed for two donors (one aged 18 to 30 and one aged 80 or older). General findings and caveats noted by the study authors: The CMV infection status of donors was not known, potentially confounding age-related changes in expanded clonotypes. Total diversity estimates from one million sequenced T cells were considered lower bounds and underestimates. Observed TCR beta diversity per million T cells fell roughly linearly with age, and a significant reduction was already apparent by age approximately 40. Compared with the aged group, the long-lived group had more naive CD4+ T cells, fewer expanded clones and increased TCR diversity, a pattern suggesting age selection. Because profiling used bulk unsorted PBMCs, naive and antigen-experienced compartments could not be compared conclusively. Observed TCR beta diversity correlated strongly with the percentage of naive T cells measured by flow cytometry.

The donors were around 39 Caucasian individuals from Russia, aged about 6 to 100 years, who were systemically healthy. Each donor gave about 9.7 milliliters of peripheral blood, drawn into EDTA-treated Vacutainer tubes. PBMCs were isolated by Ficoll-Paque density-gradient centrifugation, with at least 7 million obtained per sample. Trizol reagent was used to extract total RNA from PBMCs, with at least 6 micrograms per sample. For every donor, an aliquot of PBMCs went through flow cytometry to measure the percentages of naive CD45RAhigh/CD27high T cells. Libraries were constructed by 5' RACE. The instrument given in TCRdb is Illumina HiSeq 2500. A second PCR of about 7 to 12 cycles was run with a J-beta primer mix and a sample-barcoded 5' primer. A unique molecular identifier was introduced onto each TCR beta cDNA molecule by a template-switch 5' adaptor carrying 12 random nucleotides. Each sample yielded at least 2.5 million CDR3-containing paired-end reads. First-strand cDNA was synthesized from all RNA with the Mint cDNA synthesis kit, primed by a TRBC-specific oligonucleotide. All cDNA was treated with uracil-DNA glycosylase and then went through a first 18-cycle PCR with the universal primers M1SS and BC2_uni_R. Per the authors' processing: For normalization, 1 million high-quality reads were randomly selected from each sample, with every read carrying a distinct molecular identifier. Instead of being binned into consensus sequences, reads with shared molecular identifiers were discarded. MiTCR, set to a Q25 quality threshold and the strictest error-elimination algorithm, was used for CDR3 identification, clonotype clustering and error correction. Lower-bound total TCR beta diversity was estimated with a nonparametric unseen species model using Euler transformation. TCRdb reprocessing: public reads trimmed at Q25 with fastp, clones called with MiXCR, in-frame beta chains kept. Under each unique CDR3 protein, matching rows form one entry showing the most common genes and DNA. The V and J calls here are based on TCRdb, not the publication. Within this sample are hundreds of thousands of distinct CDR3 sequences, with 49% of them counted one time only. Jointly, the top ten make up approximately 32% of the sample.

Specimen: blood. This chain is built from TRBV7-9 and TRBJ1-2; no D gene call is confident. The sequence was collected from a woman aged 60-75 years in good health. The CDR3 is CASSFESRRPLEGYTF. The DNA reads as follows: TGTGCCAGCAGCTTCGAGTCCCGTAGGCCCCTAGAAGGGTACACCTTC.